This T cell receptor (beta chain) was captured in a study of blood T cell repertoires in COVID-19. Measured with immunoSEQ multiplex PCR; TCRdb has only the in-frame clones, and not every one. The table includes about 150,000 clones, about four fifths detected once. Germline assignment: CDR1 SGHTA and CDR2 FQGNSA. Unmatched junction bases numbered 8, after V lost 3 bases and J lost 9 bases. The CDR3 length is 14 residues. The gene calls are TRBV7-2 and TRBJ2-1; 7 bases align to TRBD2. What was sequenced was peripheral blood. This sequence was found in a man aged 60 to 75 with acute or convalescent COVID-19. For the CDR3, the DNA is TGTGCCAGCAGCTTTAGCGGGTATCCCAGTGAGCAGTTCTTC. It is translated as CASSFSGYPSEQFF.